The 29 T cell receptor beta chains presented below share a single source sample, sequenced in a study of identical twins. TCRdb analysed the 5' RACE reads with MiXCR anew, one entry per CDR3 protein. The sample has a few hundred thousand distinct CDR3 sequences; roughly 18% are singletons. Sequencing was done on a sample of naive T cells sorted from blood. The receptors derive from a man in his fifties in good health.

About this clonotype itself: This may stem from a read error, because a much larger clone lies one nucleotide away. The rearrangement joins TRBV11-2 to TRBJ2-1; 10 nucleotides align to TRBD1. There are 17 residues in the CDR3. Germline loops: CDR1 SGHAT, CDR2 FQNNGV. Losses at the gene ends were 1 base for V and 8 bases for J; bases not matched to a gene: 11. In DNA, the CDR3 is TGTGCCAGCAGCTTAGCCAGTGACAGGGGGCTTGATGATGAGCAGTTCTTC. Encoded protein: CASSLASDRGLDDEQFF. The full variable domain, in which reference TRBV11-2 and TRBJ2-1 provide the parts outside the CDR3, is EAGVAQSPRYKIIEKRQSVAFWCNPISGHATLYWYQQILGQGPKLLIQFQNNGVVDDSQLPKDRFSAERLKGVDSTLKIQPAKLEDSAVYLCASSLASDRGLDDEQFFGPGTRLTVL.

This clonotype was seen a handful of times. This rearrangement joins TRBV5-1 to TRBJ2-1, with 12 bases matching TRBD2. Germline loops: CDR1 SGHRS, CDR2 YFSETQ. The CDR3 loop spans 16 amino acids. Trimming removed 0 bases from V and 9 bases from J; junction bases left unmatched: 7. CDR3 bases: TGCGCCAGCAGCTTGGATCCCACTAGCGGGAGGTCTGAGCAGTTCTTC. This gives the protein CASSLDPTSGRSEQFF.

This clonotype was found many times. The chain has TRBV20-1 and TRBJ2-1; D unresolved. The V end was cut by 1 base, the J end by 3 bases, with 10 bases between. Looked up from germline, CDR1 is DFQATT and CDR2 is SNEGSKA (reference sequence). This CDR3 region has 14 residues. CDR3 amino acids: CSARAPPYYNEQFF. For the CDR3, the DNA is TGCAGTGCTAGAGCCCCGCCTTACTACAATGAGCAGTTCTTC.

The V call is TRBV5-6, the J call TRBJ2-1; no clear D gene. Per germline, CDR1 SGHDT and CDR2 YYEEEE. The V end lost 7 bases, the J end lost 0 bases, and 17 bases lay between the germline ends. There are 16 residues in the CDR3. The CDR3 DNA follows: TGTGCCAGCTTTCCCTCAAGACACCGCTCCTACAATGAGCAGTTCTTC. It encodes CASFPSRHRSYNEQFF.

CDR3 DNA sequence: TGCGCCAGCAGCTTAAGTCAACTTAATAATTCACCCCTCCACTTT. Encoded protein: CASSLSQLNNSPLHF. The chain joins TRBV5-1 to TRBJ1-6, with D unresolved. Trimming stripped 2 bases from V and 5 bases from J, with 11 bases between. Germline V gene sequence: CDR1 SGHRS, CDR2 YFSETQ. There are 15 residues in the CDR3.

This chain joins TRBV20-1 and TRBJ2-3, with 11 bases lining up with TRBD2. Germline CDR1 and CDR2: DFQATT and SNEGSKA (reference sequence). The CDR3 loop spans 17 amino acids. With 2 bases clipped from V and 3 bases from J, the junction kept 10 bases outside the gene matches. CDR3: CSARYLAASGRTDTQYF. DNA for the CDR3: TGCAGTGCTAGATACCTGGCGGCTAGCGGGAGGACAGATACGCAGTATTTT.

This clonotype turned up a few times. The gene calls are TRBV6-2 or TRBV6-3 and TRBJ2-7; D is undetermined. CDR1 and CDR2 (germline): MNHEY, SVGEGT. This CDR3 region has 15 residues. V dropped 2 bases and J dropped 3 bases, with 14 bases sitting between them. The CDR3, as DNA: TGTGCCAGCAGTTACGACCGGGTCTACCGCTACGAGCAGTACTTC. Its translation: CASSYDRVYRYEQYF.

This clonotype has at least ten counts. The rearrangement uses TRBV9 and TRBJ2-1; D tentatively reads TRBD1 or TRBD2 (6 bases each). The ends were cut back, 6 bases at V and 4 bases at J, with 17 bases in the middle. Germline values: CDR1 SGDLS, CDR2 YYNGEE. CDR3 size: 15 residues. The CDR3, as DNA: TGTGCCAGCACAGAAGGGGGACTTCAATACAATGAGCAGTTCTTC. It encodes CASTEGGLQYNEQFF.

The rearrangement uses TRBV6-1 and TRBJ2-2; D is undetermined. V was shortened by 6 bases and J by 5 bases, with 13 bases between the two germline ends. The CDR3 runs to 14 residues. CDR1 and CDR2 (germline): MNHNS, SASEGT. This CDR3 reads CASRPDVGTGELFF. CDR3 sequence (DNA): TGTGCCAGCAGACCGGACGTCGGTACCGGGGAGCTGTTTTTT.

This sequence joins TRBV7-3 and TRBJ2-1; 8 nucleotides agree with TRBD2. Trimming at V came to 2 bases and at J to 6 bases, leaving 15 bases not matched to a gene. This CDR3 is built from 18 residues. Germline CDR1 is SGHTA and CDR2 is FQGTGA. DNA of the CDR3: TGTGCCAGCAGCTTAGGGTTGCGCGCGGCGGGAGGCGGCAATGAGCAGTTCTTC. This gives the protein CASSLGLRAAGGGNEQFF.

The CDR3 protein is CASRGVILITQYF. The DNA of the CDR3 is TGTGCCAGCAGGGGGGTCATCCTTATCACGCAGTATTTT. J is TRBJ2-3 and V is TRBV28; possibly TRBD1 or TRBD2 for D (5 bases each). Germline CDR1 reads MDHEN; CDR2 reads SYDVKM. V lost 6 bases and J 9 bases, leaving 16 bases between the germline ends. The CDR3 contains 13 residues.

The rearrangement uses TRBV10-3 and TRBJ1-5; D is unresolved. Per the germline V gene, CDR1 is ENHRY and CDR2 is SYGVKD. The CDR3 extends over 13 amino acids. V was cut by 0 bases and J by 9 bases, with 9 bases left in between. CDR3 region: CAISESSVMPQHF. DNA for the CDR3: TGTGCCATCAGTGAGTCGTCAGTTATGCCCCAGCATTTT.

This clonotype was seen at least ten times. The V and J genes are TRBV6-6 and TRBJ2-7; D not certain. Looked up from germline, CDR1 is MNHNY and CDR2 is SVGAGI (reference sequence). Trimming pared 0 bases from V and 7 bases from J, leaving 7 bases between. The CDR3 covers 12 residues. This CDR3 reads CASSYSLAEQYF. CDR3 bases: TGTGCCAGCAGTTACTCCTTGGCAGAGCAGTACTTC.

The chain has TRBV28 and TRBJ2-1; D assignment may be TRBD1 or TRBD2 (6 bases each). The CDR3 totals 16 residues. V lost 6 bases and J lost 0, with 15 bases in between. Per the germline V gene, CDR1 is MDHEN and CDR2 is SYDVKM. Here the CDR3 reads CASSRTGAASYNEQFF. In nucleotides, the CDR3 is TGTGCCAGCAGCCGAACGGGGGCTGCCTCCTACAATGAGCAGTTCTTC.

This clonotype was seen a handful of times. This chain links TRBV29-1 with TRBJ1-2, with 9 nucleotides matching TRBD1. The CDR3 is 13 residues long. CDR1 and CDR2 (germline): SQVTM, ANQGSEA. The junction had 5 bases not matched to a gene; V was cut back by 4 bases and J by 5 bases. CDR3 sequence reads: CSVGTGVGYGYTF. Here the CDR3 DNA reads TGCAGCGTTGGGACAGGGGTTGGATATGGCTACACCTTC.

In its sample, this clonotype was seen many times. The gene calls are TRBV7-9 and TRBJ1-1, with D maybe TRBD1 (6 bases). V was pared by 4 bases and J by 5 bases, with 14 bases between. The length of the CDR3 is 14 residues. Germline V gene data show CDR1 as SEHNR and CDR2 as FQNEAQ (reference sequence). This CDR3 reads CASSSHTGWTEAFF. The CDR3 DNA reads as TGTGCCAGCAGCTCGCACACAGGGTGGACTGAAGCTTTCTTT.

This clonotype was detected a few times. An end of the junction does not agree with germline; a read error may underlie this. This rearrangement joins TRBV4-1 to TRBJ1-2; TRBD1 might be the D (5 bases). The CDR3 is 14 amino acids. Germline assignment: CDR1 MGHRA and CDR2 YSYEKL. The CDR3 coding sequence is TGCGCCAGCACCCAAGTAGGGGTGAGCTATGGCTACACCTTC. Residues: CASTQVGVSYGYTF.

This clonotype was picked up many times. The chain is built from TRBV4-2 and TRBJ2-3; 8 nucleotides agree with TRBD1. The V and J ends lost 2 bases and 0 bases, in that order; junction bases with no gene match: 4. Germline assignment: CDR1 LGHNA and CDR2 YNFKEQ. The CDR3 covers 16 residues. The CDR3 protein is CASSQPTGGSTDTQYF. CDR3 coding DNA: TGTGCCAGCAGCCAACCAACAGGGGGTAGCACAGATACGCAGTATTTT.

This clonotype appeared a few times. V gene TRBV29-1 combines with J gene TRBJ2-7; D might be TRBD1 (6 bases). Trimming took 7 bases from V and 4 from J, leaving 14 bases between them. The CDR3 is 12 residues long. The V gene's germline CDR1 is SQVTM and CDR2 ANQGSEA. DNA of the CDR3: TGCAGCGCCATCAGGGGTGTGTACGAGCAGTACTTC. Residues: CSAIRGVYEQYF.

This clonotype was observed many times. The CDR3 DNA reads TGCGCCAGCAGCCGGGACACCAACTCCTACAATGAGCAGTTCTTC. Amino acids: CASSRDTNSYNEQFF. The genes are TRBV5-1 and TRBJ2-1; possibly TRBD1 for D (6 bases). The CDR3 runs 15 residues. Germline V gives CDR1 SGHRS, CDR2 YFSETQ. V lost 4 bases to trimming and J lost 0 bases, with 11 bases between them.

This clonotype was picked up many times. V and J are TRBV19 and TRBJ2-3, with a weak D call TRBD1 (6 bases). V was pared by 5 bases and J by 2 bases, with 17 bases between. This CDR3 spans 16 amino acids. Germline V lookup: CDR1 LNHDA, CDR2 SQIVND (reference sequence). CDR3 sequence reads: CASSDPGGLDTDTQYF. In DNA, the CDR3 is TGTGCCAGTAGTGATCCTGGGGGCCTCGACACAGATACGCAGTATTTT.

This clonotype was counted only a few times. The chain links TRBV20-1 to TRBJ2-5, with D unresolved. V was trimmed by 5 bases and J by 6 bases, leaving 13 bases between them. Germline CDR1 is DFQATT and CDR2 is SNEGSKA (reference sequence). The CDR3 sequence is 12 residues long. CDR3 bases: TGCAGTGCTCGTCAGTTCGGGCAGACCCAGTACTTC. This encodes CSARQFGQTQYF.

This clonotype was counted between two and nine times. CDR3 sequence reads: CSASGTNTGELFF. The CDR3 DNA sequence: TGCAGTGCTAGTGGAACGAACACCGGGGAGCTGTTTTTT. The gene calls are TRBV20-1 and TRBJ2-2, with no clear D. Trimming took off 3 bases at V and 0 bases at J, with 5 bases between the two ends. The CDR3 has 13 amino acids. Per germline, CDR1 DFQATT and CDR2 SNEGSKA (reference sequence).

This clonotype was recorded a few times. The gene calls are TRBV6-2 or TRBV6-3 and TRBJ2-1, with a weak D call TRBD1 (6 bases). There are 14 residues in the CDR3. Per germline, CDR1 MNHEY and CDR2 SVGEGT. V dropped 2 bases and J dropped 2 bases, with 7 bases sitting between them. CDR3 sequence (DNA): TGTGCCAGCAGTTACGGGACAACCTACAATGAGCAGTTCTTC. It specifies CASSYGTTYNEQFF.

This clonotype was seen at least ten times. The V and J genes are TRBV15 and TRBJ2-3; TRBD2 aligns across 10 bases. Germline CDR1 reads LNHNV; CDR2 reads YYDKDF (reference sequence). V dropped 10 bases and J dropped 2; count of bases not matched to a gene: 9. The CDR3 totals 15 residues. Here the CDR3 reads CASAPGLAHTDTQYF. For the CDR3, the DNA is TGTGCCAGCGCTCCGGGACTAGCGCACACAGATACGCAGTATTTT.

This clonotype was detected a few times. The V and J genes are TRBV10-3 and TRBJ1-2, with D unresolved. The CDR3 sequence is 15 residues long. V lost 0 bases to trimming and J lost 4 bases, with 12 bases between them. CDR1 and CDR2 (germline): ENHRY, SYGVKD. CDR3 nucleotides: TGTGCCATCAGTGAGTCGACGCGGGGAAGCTATGGCTACACCTTC. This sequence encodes CAISESTRGSYGYTF.

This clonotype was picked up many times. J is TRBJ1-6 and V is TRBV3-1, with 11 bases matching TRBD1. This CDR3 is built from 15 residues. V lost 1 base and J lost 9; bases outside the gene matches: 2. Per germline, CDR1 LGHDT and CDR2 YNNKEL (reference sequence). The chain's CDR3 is CASSQGGTGGSPLHF. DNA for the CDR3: TGTGCCAGCAGCCAAGGTGGGACAGGGGGTTCACCCCTCCACTTT.

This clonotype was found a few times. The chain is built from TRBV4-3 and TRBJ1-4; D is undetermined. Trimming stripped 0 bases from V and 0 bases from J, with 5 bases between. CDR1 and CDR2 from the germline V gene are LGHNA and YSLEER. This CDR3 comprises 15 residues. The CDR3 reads CASSQDKTTNEKLFF. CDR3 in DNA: TGCGCCAGCAGCCAAGATAAAACAACTAATGAAAAACTGTTTTTT.

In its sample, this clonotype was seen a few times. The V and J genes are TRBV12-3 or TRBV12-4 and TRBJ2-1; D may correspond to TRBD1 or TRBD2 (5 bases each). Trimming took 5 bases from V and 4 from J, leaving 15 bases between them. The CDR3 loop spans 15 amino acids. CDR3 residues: CASSGARGEYNEQFF. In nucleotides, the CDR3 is TGTGCCAGCAGTGGGGCTCGGGGAGAGTACAATGAGCAGTTCTTC.